The source of this T cell receptor (beta chain) is a study of blood T cell repertoires in COVID-19. Study-level background: The United States, Italy and Spain were the sources of the acute and convalescent COVID-19 samples. The analysed material was cDNA or gDNA that came from T cells, B-cell-depleted T cells, or PBMCs.

Profiled with immunoSEQ multiplex PCR; TCRdb holds only in-frame clones, not every one. The top ten clones hold over 1.5% of a sample with roughly 300,000 clones, about nine tenths of them seen once. The CDR3 covers 14 residues. The V and J ends lost 2 bases and 2 bases, in that order; junction bases with no gene match: 3. Germline-derived CDR1 and CDR2 are MNHEY and SMNVEV (reference sequence). Only one count was recorded for this clone. Patients at the Seattle site were enrolled during active infection and followed longitudinally. V and J are TRBV27 and TRBJ2-7; 7 bases line up with TRBD1. The TCR comes from a woman aged 25 to 39 with COVID-19, enrolled during active disease. Sequencing input: peripheral blood. For the CDR3, the DNA is TGTGCCAGCAGTTTAGGGACAGCAGCCTACGAGCAGTACTTC. This sequence encodes CASSLGTAAYEQYF.